Sequencing of this T cell receptor beta chain was carried out in a study of blood T cell repertoires in COVID-19. Study-wide context: From T cells, B-cell-depleted T cells, or PBMCs came the material, which was cDNA or gDNA.

Patients at the Seattle site were enrolled during active infection and followed longitudinally. As processed by the authors: For nucleated cells, counts were estimated from reference gene primer amplification. Sequencing was performed with immunoSEQ multiplex PCR; in TCRdb, only in-frame clones are kept and a portion is missing. That table gives V, J and clone size, and the DNA gave D and trimming. Among roughly 99,000 clones listed, just over 85% were seen once. CDR3 length: 14 residues. Trimming took 4 bases from V and 5 from J, leaving 12 bases between them. Germline CDR1 LGHNA, CDR2 YNFKEQ. This receptor was obtained from a middle-aged man with COVID-19, enrolled during active disease. V gene TRBV4-2 combines with J gene TRBJ2-1; possibly TRBD1 for D (6 bases). Sequences were obtained from peripheral blood. CDR3 nucleotide sequence: TGTGCCAGCAGCCCCGGGACACTCCACAATGAGCAGTTCTTC. This sequence encodes CASSPGTLHNEQFF.